The rows below give T cell receptor beta chains drawn from one sample of a study of blood T cell repertoires in COVID-19. Produced via immunoSEQ multiplex PCR; TCRdb's table is partial and in-frame only. This sample has under 200,000 clones, with about 83% found just once. Sequencing was done on a sample of peripheral blood. These receptors originate from a man between 65 and 80 years old who had recovered from COVID-19. CDR3s include the opening cysteine and the closing phenylalanine or tryptophan. Fields, in order: J gene, V gene, D gene, clone size, CDR3 DNA, CDR3 protein. The D gene is left open where the match is weak. Expanded clones are given a class, and other clones once, few, many or no size at all.

TRBJ2-3 TRBV7-9 - - TGTGCCAGCAGCTTAGACAGTGATACGCAGTATTTT CASSLDSDTQYF
TRBJ2-5 TRBV5-6 - - TGTGCCAGCAGCTTAAGTGGGAGCAGGGAGACCCAGTACTTC CASSLSGSRETQYF
TRBJ2-5 TRBV18 TRBD2 - TGTGCCAGCTCACCGCCCGCGGGAGGGGGCCAAGAGACCCAGTACTTC CASSPPAGGGQETQYF
TRBJ2-5 TRBV12-5 - - TGTGCTAGTGGTTTGGTCCGGCTGACACAAGAGACCCAGTACTTC CASGLVRLTQETQYF
TRBJ1-6 TRBV6-5 - - TGTGCCAGCAGTCAGACAGCCTATAATTCACCCCTCCACTTT CASSQTAYNSPLHF
TRBJ2-3 TRBV5-1 TRBD1 - TGCGCCAGCGGACAGGGTCGATCTTCAGATACGCAGTATTTT CASGQGRSSDTQYF
TRBJ1-4 TRBV6-1 - - TGTGCCAGCAGTCCACAGGAGGGTTTAGGTGAAAAACTGTTTTTT CASSPQEGLGEKLFF
TRBJ2-3 TRBV7-3 - - TGTGCCAGCAGCCAGGACAGAATCACAGATACGCAGTATTTT CASSQDRITDTQYF
TRBJ2-7 TRBV9 - - TGTGCCAGCAGCGTAGATGTAAACTCCTACGAGCAGTACTTC CASSVDVNSYEQYF
TRBJ2-7 TRBV28 - - TGTGCCAGCAGTAGCTGGAGGTCCTACGAGCAGTACTTC CASSSWRSYEQYF
TRBJ1-4 TRBV5-1 - - TGCGCCAGCAGCTTGGCAGGGGCACCCGTGAGAGAAAAACTGTTTTTT CASSLAGAPVREKLFF
TRBJ2-1 TRBV6-5 - few TGTGCCAGCAGTTACCGGGGGATTGAGCAGTTCTTC CASSYRGIEQFF
TRBJ1-5 TRBV9 - - TGTGCCAGCAATTCGGGGGATGAGGCACAGCCCCAGCATTTT CASNSGDEAQPQHF
TRBJ2-3 TRBV5-4 TRBD2 - TGTGCCAGCAGCTTGCAGCGGACTAGCCTTTTAAAGCAGTATTTT CASSLQRTSLLKQYF
TRBJ2-5 TRBV7-2 TRBD2 - TGTGCCAGCAGCTTAGCCCCTGGACTAGCGGGAGTGAGGGAGACCCAGTACTTC CASSLAPGLAGVRETQYF
TRBJ1-1 TRBV4-1 TRBD1 - TGCGCCAGCAGCCCAGGACAGGTCAACACTGAAGCTTTCTTT CASSPGQVNTEAFF
TRBJ1-2 TRBV7-9 - - TGTGCCAGCAGCCCGGGACTCTATGGCTACACCTTC CASSPGLYGYTF
TRBJ2-1 TRBV5-1 TRBD2 once TGCGCCAGCAGCCCTAGCGGGTCGTCCTACAATGAGCAGTTCTTC CASSPSGSSYNEQFF
TRBJ2-1 TRBV6-5 TRBD2 - TGTGCCAGCAGAGAGTCCGGGAGGGGAAATGAGCAGTTCTTC CASRESGRGNEQFF
TRBJ2-1 TRBV3-1/TRBV3-2 TRBD2 - TGTGCCACTAGCGGGAGTGGCGAGCAGTTCTTC CATSGSGEQFF
TRBJ2-1 TRBV5-4 TRBD1 once TGTGCCAGCAGCTCGGGACAGGGGAGGAATGAGCAGTTCTTC CASSSGQGRNEQFF
TRBJ2-1 TRBV2 TRBD1 - TGTGCCAACAGAAGGGACAGGGGTAGCGATGAGCAGTTCTTC CANRRDRGSDEQFF
TRBJ1-3 TRBV2 - - TGTGCCAGCAGTGCAGGGGATGGAAACACCATATATTTT CASSAGDGNTIYF
TRBJ1-1 TRBV19 TRBD1 few TGTGCCAGTAGTAACCCCATTACAGGGGTTGGGATCTCTGAAGCTTTCTTT CASSNPITGVGISEAFF
TRBJ2-7 TRBV5-8 TRBD1 - TGTGCCAGCAGTAAGGACAGGTCCTACGAGCAGTACTTC CASSKDRSYEQYF
TRBJ1-2 TRBV29-1 - - TGCAGCGTTGATGACAGGCCGACTAACTATGGCTACACCTTC CSVDDRPTNYGYTF
TRBJ2-3 TRBV30 TRBD2 - TGTGCCTGGGGGGGGCTAGCGGGCGCAGATACGCAGTATTTT CAWGGLAGADTQYF
TRBJ2-7 TRBV10-2 TRBD2 - TGCGCCAGCAGTGAGTCGACTGGCGGGAGACTTGACGAGCAGTACTTC CASSESTGGRLDEQYF
TRBJ2-7 TRBV4-1 TRBD2 - TGCGCCAGCAGCTCCCCGCCGGGACTAGCGGGAGCCGGGGATTACGAGCAGTACTTC CASSSPPGLAGAGDYEQYF
TRBJ2-2 TRBV5-1 TRBD1 few TGCGCCAGCAGCTCGGGACAGATTGGGACCGGGGAGCTGTTTTTT CASSSGQIGTGELFF
TRBJ2-7 TRBV27 TRBD1 - TGTGCCAGCAGTCCCTGGACAGGGTCAGCCTACGAGCAGTACTTC CASSPWTGSAYEQYF
TRBJ1-6 TRBV12-5 TRBD1 - TGTGCTAGTGTCTCGGACAGGGTTGTTGTTTCACCCCTCCACTTT CASVSDRVVVSPLHF
TRBJ1-2 TRBV5-4 - - TGTGCCAGCAGCTTCAGCATGGAGGAGCGGGGCTACACCTTC CASSFSMEERGYTF
TRBJ1-1 TRBV6-6 - - TGTGCCAGCAGTTACGACATTTCTATCACTGAAGCTTTCTTT CASSYDISITEAFF
TRBJ2-5 TRBV11-2 - few TGTGCCAGCAGCTTAGGAACCCCGAGGCAGACCCAGTACTTC CASSLGTPRQTQYF
TRBJ2-2 TRBV7-9 - few TGTGCCAGCAGCCCTCGGACTTCTAACACCGGGGAGCTGTTTTTT CASSPRTSNTGELFF
TRBJ2-7 TRBV6-5 TRBD2 - TGTGCCAGCAGTTACTCCGGGACTAAAACCTACGAGCAGTACTTC CASSYSGTKTYEQYF
TRBJ2-6 TRBV15 TRBD1 - TGTGCCACCAGCAGAGGCCTACCGGGACAGGCCTCTGGGGCCAACGTCCTGACTTTC CATSRGLPGQASGANVLTF
TRBJ2-1 TRBV6-2/TRBV6-3 TRBD1 - TGTGCCAGCAGCGTTGACAGCGCCAGGGGGAATGAGCAGTTCTTC CASSVDSARGNEQFF
TRBJ2-1 TRBV19 TRBD1 - TGTGCCAGTAGTAACGGACAGGGGCATGAGCAGTTCTTC CASSNGQGHEQFF
TRBJ1-2 TRBV12-3/TRBV12-4 - - TGTGCCAGCACCCCCGGGGGGCTTGGGGGCTACACCTTC CASTPGGLGGYTF
TRBJ2-1 TRBV5-5 TRBD1 - TGTGCCAGCAGCTTTGGTAGGACAGGTCAGAGTGAGCAGTTCTTC CASSFGRTGQSEQFF
TRBJ2-7 TRBV7-6 - - TGTGCCAGCAGCTTAGCAGGCCAGGGCCCCTACGAGCAGTACTTC CASSLAGQGPYEQYF
TRBJ2-2 TRBV13 - - TGTGCCAGCAGCCACTTATCTAGCCGTAACACCGGGGAGCTGTTTTTT CASSHLSSRNTGELFF
TRBJ1-3 TRBV10-3 - - TGTGCCATCAGTGAGTCGAATTCTGACTTCTCTGGAAACACCATATATTTT CAISESNSDFSGNTIYF
TRBJ1-1 TRBV6-5 - - TGTGCCAGCAGCATTCAGGGGAACACTGAAGCTTTCTTT CASSIQGNTEAFF
TRBJ2-5 TRBV12-2 - - TGTGCAAGTCGCTTAGCGGGGCGGTACCAAGAGACCCAGTACTTC CASRLAGRYQETQYF
TRBJ1-1 TRBV30 TRBD1 once TGTGCCTGGGCCAGGACAGGGCGAACTGAAGCTTTCTTT CAWARTGRTEAFF
TRBJ2-1 TRBV10-3 TRBD2 few TGTGCCATCAGTGAGGGGAGGGCCTCCTACAATGAGCAGTTCTTC CAISEGRASYNEQFF
TRBJ2-7 TRBV3-1/TRBV3-2 - - TGTGCCAGCAGCACCACCCGAGTAGGACTCTACGAGCAGTACTTC CASSTTRVGLYEQYF
TRBJ1-6 TRBV18 TRBD1 - TGTGCCAGCTCACCACCGAGCCAGGGGGCTGGTTCACCCCTCCACTTT CASSPPSQGAGSPLHF
TRBJ1-5 TRBV6-8 - few TGTGCCAGCAGTTACCCACGGGAGGGCGGTGTTCCTTATAGCAATCAGCCCCAGCATTTT CASSYPREGGVPYSNQPQHF
TRBJ1-4 TRBV5-1 - - TGCGCCAGCAGACCGGACAGCAATAATGAAAAACTGTTTTTT CASRPDSNNEKLFF
TRBJ2-1 TRBV13 TRBD2 once TGTGCCAGCGCGGGAGCGGGCAATGAGCAGTTCTTC CASAGAGNEQFF
TRBJ2-7 TRBV28 - - TGTGCCAGCTGGAGGGCCTCCTACGAGCAGTACTTC CASWRASYEQYF
TRBJ2-3 TRBV7-2 - - TGTGCCAGCAGCTTATGGGCCCAACTCAACACAGATACGCAGTATTTT CASSLWAQLNTDTQYF
TRBJ1-5 TRBV2 - - TGTGCCAGCAGTGAAGGAGAATATAGCAATCAGCCCCAGCATTTT CASSEGEYSNQPQHF